Presented here are 9 T cell receptor beta chains from one specimen sequenced in a study of tissue T cells after allogeneic stem cell transplantation. The method was immunoSEQ multiplex PCR; TCRdb's version includes in-frame clones alone and lacks a portion of them. The sample records 35,000 to 50,000 clones, roughly 92% being singletons. The sample was blood, taken before transplantation. These receptors came from a woman between 40 and 69 years old who later had graft-versus-host disease after an allogeneic stem cell transplant.

J is TRBJ2-5 and V is TRBV7-9; D is unclear. From germline, CDR1 is SEHNR and CDR2 FQNEAQ (reference sequence). Trimming removed 5 bases from V and 2 bases from J, with 12 bases in between. This CDR3 is 14 amino acids long. CDR3 DNA: TGTGCCAGCAGCCCTAGTCTTGGGCAAGAGACCCAGTACTTC. Its protein product is CASSPSLGQETQYF.

This chain links TRBV4-2 with TRBJ1-5; D is ambiguous. V gave up 1 base and J gave up 1 base, with 2 bases separating them. The germline V gene has CDR1 LGHNA and CDR2 YNFKEQ. The CDR3 contains 13 residues. As DNA, the CDR3 is TGTGCCAGCAGCCAAGGGAGCAATCAGCCCCAGCATTTT. The encoded protein is CASSQGSNQPQHF.

The rearrangement joins TRBV5-8 to TRBJ2-6; no firm D call. Germline CDR1 and CDR2: SGHTS and YDEGEE. This CDR3 has 16 residues. Trimming stripped 3 bases from V and 0 bases from J, with 10 bases between. This CDR3 reads CASSSSYLSGANVLTF. CDR3 coding DNA: TGTGCCAGCAGCTCAAGCTACCTCTCTGGGGCCAACGTCCTGACTTTC.

V is TRBV10-2 and J is TRBJ1-2, with D unresolved. The CDR3 sequence is 14 residues long. Trimming cost V 10 bases and J 8 bases, with 23 bases left between them. Per the germline V gene, CDR1 is WSHSY and CDR2 is SAAADI. The CDR3 sequence: CATQSGGPPTGYTF. CDR3 nucleotide sequence: TGCGCCACCCAATCGGGCGGCCCCCCGACAGGCTACACCTTC.

The chain carries TRBV3-1 (or the pseudogene TRBV3-2) and TRBJ1-1, with TRBD1 identical over 7 bases. CDR1 is LGHDT, CDR2 YNNKEL, per germline (reference sequence). V lost 4 bases and J lost 7; bases outside the gene matches: 6. The CDR3 covers 13 residues. In DNA, the CDR3 is TGTGCCAGCAGCCTTCAGGGGACAGTTGAAGCTTTCTTT. Its protein product is CASSLQGTVEAFF.

This clone was counted only a few times. The chain is built from TRBV6-5 and TRBJ1-2; TRBD1 matches at 7 bases. CDR1 and CDR2 (germline): MNHEY, SVGAGI. CDR3 length: 15 amino acids. With V trimmed by 6 bases and J by 8 bases, 15 bases remained unmatched. This CDR3 is CASSLSRQGVAGYTF. Here the CDR3 DNA reads TGTGCCAGCAGCCTATCCAGGCAGGGGGTAGCCGGCTACACCTTC.

J is TRBJ1-5 and V is TRBV3-1 (or the pseudogene TRBV3-2), with D maybe TRBD1 (6 bases). The length of the CDR3 is 15 residues. CDR1 and CDR2 (germline): LGHDT, YNNKEL (reference sequence). Trimming cost V 4 bases and J 1 base, with 11 bases left between them. The CDR3 sequence: CASSRGQTSNQPQHF. For the CDR3, the DNA is TGTGCCAGCAGCCGAGGACAGACCAGCAATCAGCCCCAGCATTTT.

The chain uses TRBV9 and TRBJ1-6, with no clear D. CDR3 size: 13 residues. Germline CDR1 reads SGDLS; CDR2 reads YYNGEE. Trimming took 0 bases from V and 9 from J, leaving 7 bases between them. The DNA of the CDR3 is TGTGCCAGCAGCGTAGGGATGGGTTCACCCCTCCACTTT. Translation: CASSVGMGSPLHF.

This clone was found once. The rearrangement uses TRBV7-9 and TRBJ2-3; D gene uncertain. The CDR3 spans 16 residues. Looked up from germline, CDR1 is SEHNR and CDR2 is FQNEAQ (reference sequence). The V end was cut by 3 bases, the J end by 0 bases, with 13 bases between. Written as DNA, the CDR3 is TGTGCCAGCAGCTTCAAATTGGGATTTAGCACAGATACGCAGTATTTT. Its translation: CASSFKLGFSTDTQYF.